The T cell receptor beta chain described here comes from a study of OX40 agonist ivuxolimab in advanced cancers. Findings of the study overall: Clonal expansion by week 6 occurred in CD4+ and CD8+ blood T cells (at 0.1 to 3.0 mg/kg).

This CDR3 is 14 amino acids long. J was trimmed by 7 bases and V by 4 bases; bases with no gene match: 5. Germline CDR1 LGHNA, CDR2 YSLEER. Data came from immunoSEQ multiplex PCR; TCRdb stores just in-frame clones and leaves some out. The table includes roughly 100,000 clones, approximately 90% detected once. Of note for this clone: Antigen unknown.

The sequenced sample was CD4+ or CD8+ T cells sorted from blood, obtained in a trial of the OX40 agonist ivuxolimab. This sequence originates from an adult with an advanced solid tumor such as melanoma, head and neck, liver or kidney cancer. This rearrangement joins TRBV4-3 to TRBJ2-2; 8 bases fit TRBD1. DNA for the CDR3: TGCGCCAGCAGCCGTCAGGGGGCGGACGGGGAGCTGTTTTTT. This sequence encodes CASSRQGADGELFF.